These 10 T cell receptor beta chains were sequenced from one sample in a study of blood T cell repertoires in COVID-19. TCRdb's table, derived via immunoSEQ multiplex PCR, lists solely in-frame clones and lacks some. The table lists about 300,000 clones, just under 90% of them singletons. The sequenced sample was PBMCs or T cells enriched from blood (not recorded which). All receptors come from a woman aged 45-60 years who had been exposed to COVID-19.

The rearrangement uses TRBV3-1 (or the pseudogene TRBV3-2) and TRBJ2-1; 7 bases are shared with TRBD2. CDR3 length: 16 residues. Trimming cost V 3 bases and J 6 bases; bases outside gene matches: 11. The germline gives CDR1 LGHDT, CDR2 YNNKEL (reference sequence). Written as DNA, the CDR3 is TGTGCCAGCAGCCAGCGTGGTGGGACTACCTTCAATGAGCAGTTCTTC. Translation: CASSQRGGTTFNEQFF.

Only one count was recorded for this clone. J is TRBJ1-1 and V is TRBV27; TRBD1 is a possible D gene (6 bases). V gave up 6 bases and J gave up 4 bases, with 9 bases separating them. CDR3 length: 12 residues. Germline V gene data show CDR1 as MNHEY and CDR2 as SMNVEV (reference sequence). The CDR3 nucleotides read TGTGCCAGCAGGACAGGTAGCACTGAAGCTTTCTTT. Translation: CASRTGSTEAFF.

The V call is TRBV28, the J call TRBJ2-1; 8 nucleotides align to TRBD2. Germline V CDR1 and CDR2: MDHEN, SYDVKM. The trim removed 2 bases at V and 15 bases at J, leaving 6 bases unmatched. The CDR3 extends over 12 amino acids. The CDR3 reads CASSLGGGYLFF. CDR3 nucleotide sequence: TGTGCCAGCAGTTTAGGCGGGGGGTACTTGTTCTTC. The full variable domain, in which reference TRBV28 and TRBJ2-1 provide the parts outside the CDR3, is DVKVTQSSRYLVKRTGEKVFLECVQDMDHENMFWYRQDPGLGLRLIYFSYDVKMKEKGDIPEGYSVSREKKERFSLILESASTNQTSMYLCASSLGGGYLFFGPGTRLTVL.

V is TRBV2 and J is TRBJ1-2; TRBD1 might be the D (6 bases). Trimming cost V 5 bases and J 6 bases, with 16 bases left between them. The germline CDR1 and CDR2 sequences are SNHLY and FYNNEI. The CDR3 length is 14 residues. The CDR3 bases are TGTGCCAGCAGTTCTTACAGGGTTGGTGATGGCTACACCTTC. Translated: CASSSYRVGDGYTF.

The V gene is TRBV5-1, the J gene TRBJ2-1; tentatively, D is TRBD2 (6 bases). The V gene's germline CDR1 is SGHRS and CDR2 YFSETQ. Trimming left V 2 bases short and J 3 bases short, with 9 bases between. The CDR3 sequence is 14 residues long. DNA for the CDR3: TGCGCCAGCAGCTTAAACGGGGGCTACAATGAGCAGTTCTTC. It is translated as CASSLNGGYNEQFF. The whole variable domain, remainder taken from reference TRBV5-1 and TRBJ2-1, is KAGVTQTPRYLIKTRGQQVTLSCSPISGHRSVSWYQQTPGQGLQFLFEYFSETQRNKGNFPGRFSGRQFSNSRSEMNVSTLELGDSALYLCASSLNGGYNEQFFGPGTRLTVL.

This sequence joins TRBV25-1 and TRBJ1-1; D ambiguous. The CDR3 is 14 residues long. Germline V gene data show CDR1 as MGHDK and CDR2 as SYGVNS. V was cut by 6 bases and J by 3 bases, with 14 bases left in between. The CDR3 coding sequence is TGTGCCAGCAGAGAACCAGGTCTTCACACTGAAGCTTTCTTT. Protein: CASREPGLHTEAFF.

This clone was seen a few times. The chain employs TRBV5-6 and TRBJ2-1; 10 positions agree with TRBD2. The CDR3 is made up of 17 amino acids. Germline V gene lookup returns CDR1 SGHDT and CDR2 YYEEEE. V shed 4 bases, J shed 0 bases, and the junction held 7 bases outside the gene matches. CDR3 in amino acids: CASSSLAGEGSYNEQFF. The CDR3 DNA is TGTGCCAGCAGCAGTCTAGCGGGGGAAGGCTCCTACAATGAGCAGTTCTTC.

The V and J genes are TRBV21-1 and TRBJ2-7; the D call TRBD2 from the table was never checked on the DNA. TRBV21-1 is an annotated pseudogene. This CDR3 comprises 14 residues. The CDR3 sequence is CASSAGSQHYEQYF. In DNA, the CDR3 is TGTGCCAGCAGTGCGGGGTCCCAGCACTACGAGCAGTACTTC.

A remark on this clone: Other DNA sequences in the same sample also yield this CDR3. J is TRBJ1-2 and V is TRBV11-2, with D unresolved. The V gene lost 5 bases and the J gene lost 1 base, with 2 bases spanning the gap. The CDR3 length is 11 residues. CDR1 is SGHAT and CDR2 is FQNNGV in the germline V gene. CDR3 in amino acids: CASSLNYGYTF. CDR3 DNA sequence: TGTGCCAGCAGCCTTAACTATGGCTACACCTTC.

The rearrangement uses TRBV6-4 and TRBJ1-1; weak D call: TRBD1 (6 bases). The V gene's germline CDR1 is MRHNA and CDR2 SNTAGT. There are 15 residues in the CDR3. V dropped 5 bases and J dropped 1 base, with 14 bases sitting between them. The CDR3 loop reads CASSQSQGRNTEAFF. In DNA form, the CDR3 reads TGTGCCAGCAGTCAAAGCCAGGGGAGGAACACTGAAGCTTTCTTT.